These 17 T cell receptor beta chains share one sample of origin, sequenced in a study of sequential checkpoint blockade in melanoma. Stated treatment: randomized to nivolumab then ipilimumab (arm A) or the reverse (arm B). Libraries were prepared by immunoSEQ multiplex PCR; TCRdb keeps only in-frame clonotypes and omits some of them. The repertoire consists of about 28,000 clones, with about 83% occurring once and the leading ten covering around 17%. This sample comprised CD8+ T cells sorted from blood (inferred from file names), obtained from a patient given nivolumab and ipilimumab in sequence. The receptors here all came from a human donor with melanoma.

This clone is deemed medium-sized. V and J are TRBV19 and TRBJ1-5, with 8 positions matching TRBD1. V gave up 1 base and J gave up 3 bases; unmatched junction bases: 5. CDR1 and CDR2 (germline): LNHDA, SQIVND (reference sequence). The length of the CDR3 is 16 residues. The CDR3 spells CASSIGTGFFNQPQHF. The CDR3 coding sequence is TGTGCCAGTAGTATAGGGACAGGGTTTTTCAATCAGCCCCAGCATTTT. The full variable domain, its missing parts supplied by reference TRBV19 and TRBJ1-5, is DGGITQSPKYLFRKEGQNVTLSCEQNLNHDAMYWYRQDPGQGLRLIYYSQIVNDFQKGDIAEGYSVSREKKESFPLTVTSAQKNPTAFYLCASSIGTGFFNQPQHFGDGTRLSIL.

The rearrangement joins TRBV7-3 to TRBJ1-1; D unclear. Germline assignment: CDR1 SGHTA and CDR2 FQGTGA. V was clipped by 4 bases and J by 3 bases, with 3 bases between them. The CDR3 length is 11 residues. CDR3 region: CASSSDTEAFF. The DNA of the CDR3 is TGTGCCAGCAGCTCAGACACTGAAGCTTTCTTT. The full variable domain, in which reference TRBV7-3 and TRBJ1-1 provide the parts outside the CDR3, is GAGVSQTPSNKVTEKGKYVELRCDPISGHTALYWYRQSLGQGPEFLIYFQGTGAADDSGLPNDRFFAVRPEGSVSTLKIQRTERGDSAVYLCASSSDTEAFFGQGTRLTVV.

The genes are TRBV7-7 and TRBJ2-7; 7 bases align to TRBD1. With 2 bases clipped from V and 6 bases from J, the junction kept 7 bases outside the gene matches. The length of the CDR3 is 14 residues. Looked up from germline, CDR1 is SSHAT and CDR2 is FNYEAQ (reference sequence). In DNA, the CDR3 is TGTGCCAGCAGCTTAATACGACAGGGTTCCGAGCAGTACTTC. It translates to CASSLIRQGSEQYF.

This sequence joins TRBV27 and TRBJ1-5; 7 bases match TRBD1. J lost 7 bases, V lost 6 bases, and 9 bases had no gene match. The CDR3 is made up of 14 amino acids. Germline V gives CDR1 MNHEY, CDR2 SMNVEV (reference sequence). This CDR3 is CASSLTGASQPQHF. The CDR3 bases are TGTGCCAGCAGCCTCACAGGGGCAAGCCAGCCCCAGCATTTT.

The CDR3 sequence is CASSPFQGYEQYF. For the CDR3, the DNA is TGTGCCAGCAGTCCCTTCCAGGGTTACGAGCAGTACTTC. The rearrangement links TRBV6-5 to TRBJ2-7; a possible D gene is TRBD1 (5 bases). The V and J ends lost 5 bases and 4 bases respectively, with 12 bases between them. This CDR3 region has 13 residues. Germline lookup yields CDR1 MNHEY and CDR2 SVGAGI.

The chain carries TRBV28 and TRBJ1-2, with D maybe TRBD1 (6 bases). Germline loops: CDR1 MDHEN, CDR2 SYDVKM. There are 15 residues in the CDR3. The germline V and J ends were trimmed by 4 bases and 0 bases, with 12 bases remaining between them. The CDR3 DNA sequence: TGTGCCAGCAGTTCAAGGACAGACACTAACTATGGCTACACCTTC. Its protein is CASSSRTDTNYGYTF.

The rearrangement joins TRBV7-3 to TRBJ2-1; 13 nucleotides agree with TRBD2. Per the germline V gene, CDR1 is SGHTA and CDR2 is FQGTGA. The length of the CDR3 is 14 residues. The junction had 6 bases not matched to a gene; V was cut back by 10 bases and J by 6 bases. Here the CDR3 DNA reads TGTGCCACCTCTACTAGCGGGGGGGGCAATGAGCAGTTCTTC. The encoded protein is CATSTSGGGNEQFF.

This clone has just a few counts. V and J are TRBV28 and TRBJ2-4; 10 bases align to TRBD1. The CDR3 loop spans 19 amino acids. CDR1 and CDR2 from the germline V gene are MDHEN and SYDVKM. The V segment lost 5 bases and the J segment 9 bases; nucleotides outside the gene matches: 22. Here the CDR3 reads CASSTTHPGQGLPGLIQYF. DNA of the CDR3: TGTGCCAGCAGTACCACCCACCCGGGACAGGGGCTCCCCGGGCTCATTCAGTACTTC.

This sequence joins TRBV5-4 and TRBJ2-3; 9 bases are a match to TRBD2. Looked up from germline, CDR1 is SGHNT and CDR2 is YYREEE (reference sequence). V was clipped by 2 bases and J by 5 bases; unmatched bases: 6. This CDR3 comprises 15 residues. This CDR3 is CASSLKREVQDTQYF. DNA of the CDR3: TGTGCCAGCAGCTTAAAGCGGGAGGTTCAAGATACGCAGTATTTT.

The chain employs TRBV7-2 and TRBJ2-2, with a possible D match to TRBD1 (5 bases). V lost 6 bases and J 1 base, leaving 6 bases between the germline ends. The CDR3 has 13 amino acids. Per the germline V gene, CDR1 is SGHTA and CDR2 is FQGNSA. The CDR3 DNA sequence: TGTGCCAGCAGAACAGGGAACACCGGGGAGCTGTTTTTT. It translates to CASRTGNTGELFF.

The chain links TRBV7-7 to TRBJ2-5; D is perhaps TRBD1 (6 bases). Between the trimmed V and J ends, which lost 1 base and 1 base, there was a span of 13 bases. This CDR3 has 16 residues. Germline values: CDR1 SSHAT, CDR2 FNYEAQ (reference sequence). CDR3 residues: CASSLGGQGIQETQYF. The DNA of the CDR3 is TGTGCCAGCAGCTTAGGTGGTCAGGGGATCCAAGAGACCCAGTACTTC.

The chain is built from TRBV29-1 and TRBJ2-1, with 7 bases identical to TRBD1. The trim removed 7 bases at V and 3 bases at J, leaving 6 bases unmatched. Germline-derived CDR1 and CDR2 are SQVTM and ANQGSEA. The CDR3 loop spans 13 amino acids. DNA for the CDR3: TGCAGCGGGAACCGGGACAGCTACAATGAGCAGTTCTTC. Its protein is CSGNRDSYNEQFF.

In this sample, this clone turned up once. The gene calls are TRBV29-1 and TRBJ2-2; D may be TRBD2 (7 bases). The germline V gene has CDR1 SQVTM and CDR2 ANQGSEA. V dropped 8 bases and J dropped 3 bases, with 10 bases sitting between them. CDR3 length equals 12 residues. The CDR3 DNA reads TGCAGCATAGGGGGGGACACCGGGGAGCTGTTTTTT. Protein: CSIGGDTGELFF.

The rearrangement links TRBV7-3 to TRBJ2-1; maybe TRBD2 (6 bases). The germline gives CDR1 SGHTA, CDR2 FQGTGA. The V and J ends lost 0 bases and 4 bases respectively, with 7 bases between them. This CDR3 region has 14 residues. The CDR3 here is CASSLTGGYNEQFF. The CDR3 DNA is TGTGCCAGCAGCTTAACTGGGGGGTACAATGAGCAGTTCTTC. Supplemented by reference TRBV7-3 and TRBJ2-1, the full variable domain reads GAGVSQTPSNKVTEKGKYVELRCDPISGHTALYWYRQSLGQGPEFLIYFQGTGAADDSGLPNDRFFAVRPEGSVSTLKIQRTERGDSAVYLCASSLTGGYNEQFFGPGTRLTVL.

The chain is built from TRBV30 and TRBJ1-2; no firm D call. The CDR3 spans 12 residues. Trimming left V 4 bases short and J 3 bases short, with 9 bases between. CDR1 and CDR2 from the germline V gene are GTSNPN and SVGIG (reference sequence). DNA for the CDR3: TGTGCCTGGATCCAGGTGGACTATGGCTACACCTTC. As protein: CAWIQVDYGYTF. The full variable domain, rest sourced from reference TRBV30 and TRBJ1-2, is SQTIHQWPATLVQPVGSPLSLECTVEGTSNPNLYWYRQAAGRGLQLLFYSVGIGQISSEVPQNLSASRPQDRQFILSSKKLLLSDSGFYLCAWIQVDYGYTFGSGTRLTVV.

The sample holds one count of this clone. V is TRBV7-2 and J is TRBJ2-3, with D maybe TRBD2 (6 bases). The ends were cut back, 1 base at V and 6 bases at J, with 14 bases in the middle. CDR3 length: 15 amino acids. Germline CDR1 reads SGHTA; CDR2 reads FQGNSA. The CDR3 nucleotides are TGTGCCAGCAGCTTAGGGGCGGGACGGCGTGATACGCAGTATTTT. Amino acid sequence: CASSLGAGRRDTQYF.

The rearrangement joins TRBV7-9 to TRBJ2-2; D might be TRBD1 (5 bases). This CDR3 contains 13 residues. The germline gives CDR1 SEHNR, CDR2 FQNEAQ (reference sequence). V was shortened by 0 bases and J by 6 bases, with 5 bases between the two germline ends. The CDR3 DNA reads as TGTGCCAGCAGCTTAGCAGGGGCCGGGGAGCTGTTTTTT. Its translation: CASSLAGAGELFF.